The rows below give T cell receptor beta chains drawn from one sample of a study of cytomegalovirus exposure and HLA in healthy donors. Only in-frame clones appear in the TCRdb table, and some are missing; sequencing was by immunoSEQ multiplex PCR. The sample records about 170,000 clones, more than 70% being singletons. The specimen sequenced was PBMCs. These TCRs come from a girl aged 5 to 17 in good health and CMV-seronegative. Each CDR3 is given with its conserved first and last residue. D genes are given only for firm matches. Size is omitted from some rows. Given values are once, few, many or a class for expanded clones.

TRBJ1-2 | TRBV6-5 | TRBD1 | once | CASMQGGNYGYTF | TGTGCCAGCATGCAGGGGGGCAACTATGGCTACACCTTC
TRBJ2-1 | TRBV5-1 | - | - | CASSLAPTGTPTYNEQFF | TGCGCCAGCAGCTTGGCTCCTACCGGGACACCCACCTACAATGAGCAGTTCTTC
TRBJ2-1 | TRBV4-1 | - | - | CASSQASGDDEQFF | TGCGCCAGCAGCCAAGCCTCAGGGGACGATGAGCAGTTCTTC
TRBJ1-1 | TRBV27 | - | - | CASSLGRNTEAFF | TGTGCCAGCAGTTTGGGCAGGAACACTGAAGCTTTCTTT
TRBJ2-7 | TRBV2 | TRBD1 | - | CASSPGTGSYEQYF | TGTGCCAGCAGTCCCGGGACAGGGTCCTACGAGCAGTACTTC
TRBJ1-4 | TRBV10-3 | TRBD1 | few | CATHRGENEKLFF | TGTGCCACCCACAGGGGAGAAAACGAAAAACTGTTTTTT
TRBJ1-2 | TRBV4-1 | - | - | CASSQSRVDYGYTF | TGCGCCAGCAGCCAGTCCAGGGTGGACTATGGCTACACCTTC
TRBJ2-1 | TRBV25-1 | TRBD2 | - | CASSELPAGGPYNEQFF | TGTGCCAGCAGTGAATTACCAGCGGGGGGTCCCTACAATGAGCAGTTCTTC
TRBJ1-5 | TRBV30 | TRBD1 | - | CAWRGGQGQPQHF | TGTGCCTGGAGGGGCGGACAGGGGCAGCCCCAGCATTTT
TRBJ2-5 | TRBV6-1 | - | - | CASSESPQGGRETQYF | TGTGCCAGCAGTGAATCACCGCAGGGGGGTAGAGAGACCCAGTACTTC
TRBJ1-1 | TRBV7-2 | - | - | CASSLGSGEAFF | TGTGCCAGCAGCTTAGGATCCGGGGAAGCTTTCTTT
TRBJ2-7 | TRBV19 | TRBD1 | - | CASSIRSQGIDSYEQYF | TGTGCCAGTAGTATTCGATCACAGGGGATCGATTCCTACGAGCAGTACTTC
TRBJ2-3 | TRBV11-2 | - | - | CASSERGARDTQYF | TGTGCCAGCAGCGAACGGGGGGCCCGAGATACGCAGTATTTT
TRBJ2-2 | TRBV6-6 | TRBD1 | - | CASSYLQGDGGELFF | TGTGCCAGCAGTTACTTACAGGGGGACGGCGGGGAGCTGTTTTTT
TRBJ2-2 | TRBV29-1 | TRBD1 | - | CSARDREKDTGELFF | TGCAGCGCCAGGGACAGGGAGAAAGACACCGGGGAGCTGTTTTTT
TRBJ1-5 | TRBV6-1 | - | - | CASSERIDQPQHF | TGTGCCAGCAGTGAACGTATAGATCAGCCCCAGCATTTT
TRBJ1-2 | TRBV7-9 | TRBD1 | few | CASSLDTPNRGNYGYTF | TGTGCCAGCAGCTTAGACACGCCCAACAGGGGTAACTATGGCTACACCTTC
TRBJ1-1 | TRBV19 | - | - | CASTPGEGRTEAFF | TGTGCCAGTACGCCCGGGGAAGGGCGGACTGAAGCTTTCTTT
TRBJ2-3 | TRBV27 | TRBD1 | - | CASSLGTGFTDTQYF | TGTGCCAGCAGTTTGGGGACAGGGTTCACAGATACGCAGTATTTT
TRBJ2-1 | TRBV7-9 | TRBD2 | - | CASSPELAGGLNEQFF | TGTGCCAGCAGCCCTGAACTAGCGGGGGGGCTAAATGAGCAGTTCTTC
TRBJ1-6 | TRBV9 | - | - | CASSVSQGIAESPLHF | TGTGCCAGCAGCGTATCACAGGGTATTGCGGAATCACCCCTCCACTTT
TRBJ2-7 | TRBV6-5 | - | - | CASSQPGGWSDEQYF | TGTGCCAGCAGTCAGCCCGGAGGGTGGAGCGACGAGCAGTACTTC
TRBJ2-3 | TRBV11-3 | - | - | CASSRTASTTDTQYF | TGTGCCAGCAGCCGCACGGCTAGCACCACAGATACGCAGTATTTT
TRBJ2-7 | TRBV4-1 | TRBD1 | - | CASRVEGASEQYF | TGCGCCAGCAGGGTTGAGGGGGCATCTGAGCAGTACTTC
TRBJ2-3 | TRBV5-4 | - | - | CASSRLASTDTQYF | TGTGCCAGCAGTCGACTGGCGAGCACAGATACGCAGTATTTT
TRBJ2-7 | TRBV5-1 | TRBD1 | few | CASSSTGGDYEQYF | TGCGCCAGCAGTTCAACAGGGGGTGACTACGAGCAGTACTTC
TRBJ2-7 | TRBV6-1 | - | - | CAMGQGLSYEQYF | TGTGCCATGGGGCAGGGCCTATCCTACGAGCAGTACTTC
TRBJ2-2 | TRBV11-3 | - | - | CASREGNTGELFF | TGTGCCAGCAGGGAGGGGAACACCGGGGAGCTGTTTTTT
TRBJ1-1 | TRBV6-1 | - | - | CASTGQLNTKAFF | TGTGCCAGCACCGGACAGCTGAACACTAAAGCTTTCTTT
TRBJ1-1 | TRBV6-6 | - | once | CASSYPRGQGTEAFF | TGTGCCAGCAGTTACCCCCGGGGCCAGGGGACTGAAGCTTTCTTT
TRBJ2-3 | TRBV7-9 | - | - | CASSLEGTLTDTQYF | TGTGCCAGCAGCTTAGAAGGGACTTTGACAGATACGCAGTATTTT
TRBJ2-3 | TRBV11-3 | - | - | CASSTTATDTQYF | TGTGCCAGCAGCACGACTGCTACAGATACGCAGTATTTT
TRBJ2-7 | TRBV6-5 | - | - | CASRKTGSPYEQYF | TGTGCCAGCAGGAAAACAGGATCCCCCTACGAGCAGTACTTC
TRBJ2-3 | TRBV11-2 | - | - | CASSWAGDTDTQYF | TGTGCCAGCAGCTGGGCAGGGGACACAGATACGCAGTATTTT
TRBJ2-1 | TRBV6-5 | - | many | CASSPMGTGEQFF | TGTGCCAGCAGTCCTATGGGTACAGGTGAGCAGTTCTTC
TRBJ2-7 | TRBV2 | - | - | CASSAANPSYEQYF | TGTGCCAGCAGTGCCGCTAACCCCTCCTACGAGCAGTACTTC
TRBJ2-3 | TRBV7-3 | TRBD2 | - | CASTLGGGGTDTQYF | TGTGCCAGCACCCTTGGGGGGGGTGGCACAGATACGCAGTATTTT
TRBJ1-5 | TRBV30 | - | - | CAWSVTGDSNQPQHF | TGTGCCTGGAGTGTAACTGGAGATAGCAATCAGCCCCAGCATTTT
TRBJ2-2 | TRBV7-7 | TRBD1 | once | CASSAASGQGISGELFF | TGTGCCAGCAGCGCCGCCTCGGGACAGGGGATATCGGGGGAGCTGTTTTTT
TRBJ2-5 | TRBV7-2 | - | few | CASSLDGAGTQYF | TGTGCCAGCAGCTTAGACGGCGCGGGGACCCAGTACTTC
TRBJ2-1 | TRBV4-2 | - | - | CASSQEVGSSYNEQFF | TGTGCCAGCAGCCAAGAGGTCGGGAGTTCCTACAATGAGCAGTTCTTC
TRBJ2-3 | TRBV5-1 | TRBD2 | - | CASSLEARGATDTQYF | TGCGCCAGCAGCTTGGAAGCGCGGGGGGCCACAGATACGCAGTATTTT
TRBJ1-2 | TRBV6-5 | TRBD1 | - | CASSPQGQGEGYTF | TGTGCCAGCAGTCCCCAGGGACAGGGGGAAGGCTACACCTTC
TRBJ2-3 | TRBV6-4 | TRBD1 | - | CASSEGTGGTDTQYF | TGTGCCAGCAGTGAGGGGACAGGGGGCACAGATACGCAGTATTTT
TRBJ2-1 | TRBV7-2 | - | few | CASSLGLGGDEQFF | TGTGCCAGCAGCTTAGGTTTAGGCGGTGATGAGCAGTTCTTC
TRBJ1-5 | TRBV11-2 | - | few | CASSPSGGNQPQHF | TGTGCCAGCAGCCCCTCGGGGGGTAATCAGCCCCAGCATTTT
TRBJ2-4 | TRBV5-1 | TRBD1 | - | CASSLQGRGNIQYF | TGCGCCAGCAGCTTACAGGGGCGCGGAAACATTCAGTACTTC
TRBJ1-2 | TRBV25-1 | - | few | CARSDWTDGYTF | TGTGCCAGAAGTGATTGGACAGATGGCTACACCTTC
TRBJ1-2 | TRBV2 | - | - | CASSQGGRGYGYTF | TGTGCCAGCAGCCAGGGAGGGAGGGGCTATGGCTACACCTTC
TRBJ2-1 | TRBV5-1 | TRBD2 | few | CASSLGLAGKNEQFF | TGCGCCAGCAGCTTGGGACTAGCGGGGAAGAATGAGCAGTTCTTC
TRBJ1-1 | TRBV6-6 | - | - | CATRPTGDTEAFF | TGTGCCACCCGCCCGACAGGAGACACTGAAGCTTTCTTT